One sample yielded the 11 T cell receptor beta chains listed below, sequenced in a study of blood T cell repertoires in COVID-19. Clones were sequenced by immunoSEQ multiplex PCR, and TCRdb holds only the in-frame ones, with some missing. The sample holds 350,000 to 550,000 clones, roughly 87% seen once. Specimen: PBMCs or T cells enriched from blood (not recorded which). All receptors derive from a woman between 18 and 29 years old with acute COVID-19.

The chain is built from TRBV15 and TRBJ2-7, with a tentative D call TRBD2 (5 bases). V was cut by 1 base and J by 3 bases, with 10 bases left in between. CDR3 length: 14 amino acids. The V gene's germline CDR1 is LNHNV and CDR2 YYDKDF (reference sequence). CDR3 sequence reads: CATSRVGSDYEQYF. CDR3 in DNA: TGTGCCACCAGCAGAGTGGGTAGCGACTACGAGCAGTACTTC.

This clone occurred a few times. The chain links TRBV30 to TRBJ2-2; 9 bases align to TRBD2. The germline gives CDR1 GTSNPN, CDR2 SVGIG (reference sequence). The CDR3 is made up of 16 amino acids. Germline trimming cut 3 bases from V and 6 bases from J; bases unmatched to any gene: 11. The CDR3 protein is CAWRPWGVAGAGELFF. The CDR3 DNA is TGTGCCTGGAGACCCTGGGGGGTAGCGGGAGCCGGGGAGCTGTTTTTT.

CDR3 DNA: TGTGCCAGCTCACAGGGGGCCTACGAGCAGTACTTC. Translating it yields CASSQGAYEQYF. The chain carries TRBV18 and TRBJ2-7; possible D gene TRBD1, 6 bases. Germline CDR1 is KGHSH and CDR2 is LQKENI. The CDR3 is 12 residues long. V was pared by 4 bases and J by 2 bases, with 6 bases between.

This clone came up once. This chain links TRBV28 with TRBJ1-2; D is possibly TRBD1 (6 bases). The V end lost 5 bases, the J end lost 1 base, and 8 bases lay between the germline ends. Germline loops: CDR1 MDHEN, CDR2 SYDVKM. The CDR3 is made up of 13 amino acids. The CDR3 protein is CASSLGGNYGYTF. The CDR3 nucleotides are TGTGCCAGCAGTCTAGGGGGTAACTATGGCTACACCTTC.

This clone was recorded many times. The J gene is TRBJ2-5, the V gene TRBV6-2 or TRBV6-3, with D unresolved. Per the germline V gene, CDR1 is MNHEY and CDR2 is SVGEGT. CDR3 size: 13 residues. Trimming shortened V by 2 bases and J by 5 bases, and 9 bases separated the two germline ends. Written as DNA, the CDR3 is TGTGCCAGCAGTTACGAGGCCCAGGAGACCCAGTACTTC. Amino acids: CASSYEAQETQYF.

The chain combines TRBV10-3 with TRBJ2-7, with D possibly TRBD1 on 6 matching bases. The germline V and J ends were trimmed by 4 bases and 7 bases, with 14 bases remaining between them. This CDR3 is 13 amino acids long. Germline V gene sequence: CDR1 ENHRY, CDR2 SYGVKD. CDR3 loop: CAISATQGNEQYF. For the CDR3, the DNA is TGTGCCATCAGTGCTACTCAGGGGAATGAGCAGTACTTC.

This clone was seen once. The chain joins TRBV11-2 to TRBJ2-3; 8 bases align to TRBD2. With 3 bases clipped from V and 6 bases from J, the junction kept 5 bases outside the gene matches. The CDR3 spans 14 residues. Germline CDR1 reads SGHAT; CDR2 reads FQNNGV. This CDR3 reads CASSFAGTRDTQYF. The CDR3 DNA is TGTGCCAGCAGCTTTGCGGGGACTAGGGATACGCAGTATTTT.

The rearrangement uses TRBV18 and TRBJ2-7; 7 bases fit TRBD2. J was trimmed by 4 bases and V by 4 bases; bases with no gene match: 10. This CDR3 region has 15 residues. From germline, CDR1 is KGHSH and CDR2 LQKENI. The CDR3 DNA sequence: TGTGCCAGCTCACTGGCGAGCGGGAAAGGTTACGAGCAGTACTTC. Its protein is CASSLASGKGYEQYF. The full variable domain, in which reference TRBV18 and TRBJ2-7 provide the parts outside the CDR3, is NAGVMQNPRHLVRRRGQEARLRCSPMKGHSHVYWYRQLPEEGLKFMVYLQKENIIDESGMPKERFSAEFPKEGPSILRIQQVVRGDSAAYFCASSLASGKGYEQYFGPGTRLTVT.

V and J are TRBV11-2 and TRBJ2-5; D is possibly TRBD1 (6 bases). Germline V gene sequence: CDR1 SGHAT, CDR2 FQNNGV. V lost 4 bases, J lost 0 bases, and 12 bases lay in between. This CDR3 region has 15 residues. CDR3: CASSSLTGYQETQYF. CDR3 nucleotides: TGTGCCAGCAGCTCACTGACAGGATACCAAGAGACCCAGTACTTC.

CDR3 region: CASSSGLVGEQYF. DNA of the CDR3: TGCGCCAGCAGCTCCGGACTAGTGGGCGAGCAGTACTTC. The chain is built from TRBV4-3 and TRBJ2-7, with 7 nucleotides matching TRBD2. The CDR3 has 13 amino acids. V lost 5 bases to trimming and J lost 6 bases; unmatched junction nucleotides: 7. From germline, CDR1 is LGHNA and CDR2 YSLEER.

The V gene is TRBV28, the J gene TRBJ1-1, with a possible D match to TRBD1 (5 bases). Germline V lookup: CDR1 MDHEN, CDR2 SYDVKM. Between the trimmed V and J ends, which lost 3 bases and 2 bases, there was a span of 13 bases. The CDR3 is 15 amino acids. CDR3 nucleotide sequence: TGTGCCAGCAGTTTTGGGGGGGTTAGAAACACTGAAGCTTTCTTT. The encoded protein is CASSFGGVRNTEAFF.